This T cell receptor beta chain emerged from a study of neurological immune-mediated disorders (dated by TCRdb to between 2017 and 2020). With respect to the entire study: Using UMI-based sequencing, the study compared peripheral blood TCR-beta repertoires from patients with HTLV-I-associated myelopathy (HAM/TSP), patients with multiple sclerosis, and healthy controls. The 90 to 120 TCR-beta libraries covered PBMC samples along with longitudinal samples, technical triplicates, and paired sorted CD4+ and CD8+ T-cell subsets. The cohort included some 68 subjects: roughly 14 with HAM/TSP, some 35 with multiple sclerosis, and roughly 20 healthy controls.

To synthesize cDNA, template-switch 5'RACE was performed with a primer carrying a 10-nucleotide random unique molecular identifier so that each TCR transcript was tagged. Every sequencing run yielded over 180 million TCR-beta sequences covering 15-18 subjects. Total RNA was extracted with the RNeasy kit. The KAPA Real-time Library Amplification kit was used to amplify TCR-beta VDJ regions with primers for the TCR constant region and the 5'RACE anchor. Sample indexes and Illumina adaptors were added in a first PCR, after which library yield was increased in a second PCR. After Ampure bead purification, the TCR product of roughly 650 bp was size-selected on a 2% E-gel SizeSelection system. Before pooling, libraries had their quality checked on a Bioanalyzer, their concentration measured with Qubit, and their quantity determined with the Kapa Library Quantification kit. Libraries were sequenced paired-end 2 x 150 bp on an Illumina HiSeq 2500. To increase sequence diversity, 25-30% phiX was spiked into each library pool. For the original study's pipeline: Quality-filtered reads were processed with the UMI-based MiGEC pipeline, which removed over 80% of raw TCR sequences during error correction. IMGT germline references were used for aligning VDJ genes, and each clonotype was defined as a unique CDR3 amino acid sequence together with its V-J genes. Clonal expansion, Shannon diversity and CDR3 relatedness were evaluated with VDJtools (CalcPairwiseDistances, ClusterSamples), while phylogenetic trees were built in CLCbio workbench. Clones with at least 8 unique UMIs were defined as expanded, with this threshold being based on coefficient-of-variation modelling across technical triplicates. TCRdb reran the public reads through fastp at Q25 and MiXCR, keeping productive beta chains. CDR3 protein duplicates are merged, each entry listing the most common genes and DNA. Here the V and J calls rest on TCRdb's processing, not on the authors' analysis. In this sample the table shows tens of thousands of distinct CDR3 sequences, 14% of which occur a single time. The ten largest make up approximately 7.5% of the sample.

In its sample, this clonotype was seen a few times. Its target antigen remains unknown. Nothing much larger sits one base from this clone, and base qualities are not available. The investigation overall reported the following: The highest TCR clonal expansion was observed in HAM/TSP patients, whereas the lowest was observed in MS patients, even when compared with healthy controls. Expanded clones from different subjects shared no identical CDR3 amino acid sequences, which suggests that TCR-beta repertoires were private in all groups.

Blood bank volunteers in Maryland, USA served as the healthy controls. Unsorted PBMC libraries were generated from 2 million PBMCs stored in RNAlater at -80 °C until RNA extraction. Peripheral blood was subjected to Ficoll-Hypaque density gradient centrifugation to isolate PBMCs, which were then cryopreserved in liquid nitrogen. V is reduced by 1 base and J by 1 base, leaving a spacing of 17 bases between them. The CDR3, from cysteine to phenylalanine, totals 18 residues. Just CDR3 DNA is preserved here, 54 bases in frame from base 1. The germline V gene (reference sequence) provides CDR1 LGHDT and CDR2 YNNKEL.

Source material: PBMCs. The chain uses TRBV3-1 and TRBJ2-4; TRBD1 is a weak D gene call, 5 bases matching. This clonotype was obtained from a woman aged 45 to 65 in good health. The nucleotide sequence is given as TGTGCCAGCAGCCAAGCGCTGTGGAGTCCAGGGGCCAAAAACATTCAGTACTTC. Its protein reads: CASSQALWSPGAKNIQYF.